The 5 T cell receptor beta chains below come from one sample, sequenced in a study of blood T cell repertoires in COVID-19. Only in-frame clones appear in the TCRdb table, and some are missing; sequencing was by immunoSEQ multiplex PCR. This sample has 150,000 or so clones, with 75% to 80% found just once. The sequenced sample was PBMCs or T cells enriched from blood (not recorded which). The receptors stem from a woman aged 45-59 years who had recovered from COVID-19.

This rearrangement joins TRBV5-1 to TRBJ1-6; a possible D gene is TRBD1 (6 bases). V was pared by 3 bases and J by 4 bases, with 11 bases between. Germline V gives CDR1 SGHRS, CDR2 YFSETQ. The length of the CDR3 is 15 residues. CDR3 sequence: CASSSRTVYNSPLHF. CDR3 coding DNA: TGCGCCAGCAGCTCCCGGACAGTTTATAATTCACCCCTCCACTTT.

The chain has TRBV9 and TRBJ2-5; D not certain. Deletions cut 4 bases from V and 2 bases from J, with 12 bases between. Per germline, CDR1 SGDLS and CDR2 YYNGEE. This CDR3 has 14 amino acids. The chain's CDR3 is CASSSGWQQETQYF. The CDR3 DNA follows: TGTGCCAGCAGCTCCGGGTGGCAGCAAGAGACCCAGTACTTC. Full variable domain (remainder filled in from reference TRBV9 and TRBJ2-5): DSGVTQTPKHLITATGQRVTLRCSPRSGDLSVYWYQQSLDQGLQFLIQYYNGEERAKGNILERFSAQQFPDLHSELNLSSLELGDSALYFCASSSGWQQETQYFGPGTRLLVL.

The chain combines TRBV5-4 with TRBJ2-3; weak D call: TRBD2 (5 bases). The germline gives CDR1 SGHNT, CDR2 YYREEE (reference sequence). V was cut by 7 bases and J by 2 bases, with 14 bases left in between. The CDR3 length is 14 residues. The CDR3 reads CASRPAEITDTQYF. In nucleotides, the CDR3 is TGTGCCAGCCGCCCAGCGGAAATCACAGATACGCAGTATTTT.

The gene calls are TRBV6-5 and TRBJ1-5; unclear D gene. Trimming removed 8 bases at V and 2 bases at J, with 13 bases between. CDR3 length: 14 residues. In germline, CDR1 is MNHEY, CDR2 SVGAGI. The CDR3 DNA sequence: TGTGCCAGCGGGCAAAGGCCAGGCAATCAGCCCCAGCATTTT. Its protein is CASGQRPGNQPQHF.

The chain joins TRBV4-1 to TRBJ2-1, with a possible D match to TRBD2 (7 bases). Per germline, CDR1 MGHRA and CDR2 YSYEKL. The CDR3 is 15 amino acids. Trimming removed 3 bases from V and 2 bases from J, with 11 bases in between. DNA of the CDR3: TGCGCCAGCAGCCACCGGGGGGCCACCTACAATGAGCAGTTCTTC. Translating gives CASSHRGATYNEQFF.